This T cell receptor beta chain is from a study of blood T cell repertoires in COVID-19. Study overall: Material from acute and convalescent COVID-19 was sourced from the United States, Italy and Spain. Nucleic acid was either cDNA or gDNA, and it came from T cells, B-cell-depleted T cells, or PBMCs.

In the study's own analysis: How many nucleated cells were present was estimated from reference gene primer amplification. This table comes from immunoSEQ multiplex PCR, and its TCRdb copy is limited to in-frame clones, with some not included. The V and J calls and clone size are taken from that table; D and trimming were inferred from the DNA. The data contain about 210,000 clones, approximately 85% of them singletons. Seattle enrolled patients during active infection and tracked them longitudinally. This clone showed up just once. Per the germline V gene, CDR1 is SGHRS and CDR2 is YFSETQ. The CDR3 has 14 amino acids. V was cut by 0 bases and J by 2 bases, with 9 bases left in between.

This TCR came from a woman aged 70-85 years with COVID-19, enrolled during active disease. The chain joins TRBV5-1 to TRBJ2-7; TRBD1 might be the D (6 bases). Sequencing was done on a sample of peripheral blood. The CDR3 region is CASSLAGQAYEQYF. Here the CDR3 DNA reads TGCGCCAGCAGCTTGGCGGGACAAGCCTACGAGCAGTACTTC.